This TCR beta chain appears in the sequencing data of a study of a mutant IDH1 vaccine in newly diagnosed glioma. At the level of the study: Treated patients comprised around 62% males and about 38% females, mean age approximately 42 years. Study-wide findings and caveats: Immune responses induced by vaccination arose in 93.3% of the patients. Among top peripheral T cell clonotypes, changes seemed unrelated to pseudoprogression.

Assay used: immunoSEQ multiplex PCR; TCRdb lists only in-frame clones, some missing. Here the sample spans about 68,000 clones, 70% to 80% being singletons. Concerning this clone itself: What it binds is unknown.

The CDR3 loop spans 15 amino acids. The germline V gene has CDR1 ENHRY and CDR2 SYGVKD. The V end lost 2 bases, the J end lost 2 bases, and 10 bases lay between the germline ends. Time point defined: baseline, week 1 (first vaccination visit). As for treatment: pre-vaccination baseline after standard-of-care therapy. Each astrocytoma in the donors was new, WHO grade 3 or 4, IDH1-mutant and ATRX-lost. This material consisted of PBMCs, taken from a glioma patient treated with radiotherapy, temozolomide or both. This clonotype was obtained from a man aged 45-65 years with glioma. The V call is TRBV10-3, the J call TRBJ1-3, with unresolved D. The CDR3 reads CAISEGDKAGNTIYF. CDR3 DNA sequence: TGTGCCATCAGTGAGGGAGATAAGGCTGGAAACACCATATATTTT.